This T cell receptor (beta chain) was identified in a study of cytomegalovirus exposure and HLA in healthy donors. Regarding the study as a whole: Accurate prediction of HLA-A and HLA-B alleles (for most subjects) was reportedly achieved from TCR beta sequences. In a later analysis, DRB1 alleles had the most associated TCRs; HLA-C alleles the fewest.

Primers for the PCR totalled 60 Vbeta and 13 Jbeta. TCRdb's copy holds only in-frame clones and misses some; the assay was immunoSEQ multiplex PCR. This table holds 95,000 to 100,000 clones, 76% found once. Participants comprised healthy donors of bone marrow. This clone was observed a few times. The antigen remains undetermined. Germline CDR1 reads SGHAT; CDR2 reads FQNNGV. This CDR3 has 13 amino acids. The ends were cut back, 3 bases at V and 1 base at J, with 4 bases in the middle. The specimen was PBMCs. The rearrangement joins TRBV11-2 to TRBJ1-5; unclear D gene. The TCR originated in a man aged 35 to 55 in good health and CMV-seronegative. Here the CDR3 DNA reads TGTGCCAGCAGCTTCCGGAGCAATCAGCCCCAGCATTTT. The encoded protein is CASSFRSNQPQHF.